This T cell receptor beta chain comes out of a study of neoadjuvant anti-PD-1 for oral cavity cancer. Looking at the study overall: Around day 43, patients without progression received a fourth nivolumab dose before surgery.

This clone occurred a few times. CDR1 is MGHDK, CDR2 SYGVNS, per germline. The CDR3 spans 13 residues. Trimming left V 4 bases short and J 7 bases short, with 10 bases between. Six replicates per PBMC sample, mostly from around 460 ng of genomic DNA. Sequenced by immunoSEQ multiplex PCR; TCRdb stores in-frame clones only, minus some. The profile shows 75,000 to 100,000 clones, 70% to 85% of them singletons. The rearrangement uses TRBV25-1 and TRBJ1-4, with D perhaps matching TRBD1 (6 bases). The starting material was PBMCs, obtained before nivolumab (anti-PD-1) treatment. This TCR derives from a person aged 35-79 years with oral cavity squamous cell carcinoma. CDR3 nucleotides: TGTGCCAGCAGTGGAGGGGGAAGTGAAAAACTGTTTTTT. This sequence encodes CASSGGGSEKLFF.